The 25 T cell receptor beta chains in this list originate from one sample, sequenced in a study of T cells in Graves' hyperthyroidism and ophthalmopathy (dated by TCRdb to 2018 to 2020). The library was produced with multiplex PCR. Instrument on record: Illumina HiSeq 2000. Amplification of TCR beta CDR3 regions was carried out from RNA transcripts. For the first round of RT-PCR on the TCR CDR3, the HTBI primer set was used together with the Qiagen OneStep RT-PCR kit. TCRdb's own reprocessing of the public reads used fastp at Q25 and MiXCR and kept productive beta chains. Rows with a matching CDR3 protein are joined into one entry that keeps the most common DNA and genes. The sample table contains a few hundred thousand distinct CDR3 sequences; only one count was recorded for about a sixth of them. The biggest ten clones account for about two fifths of the sample. The specimen was blood. These receptors were taken from a middle-aged man with Graves' hyperthyroidism.

This clonotype occurred many times. The genes are TRBV11-2 and TRBJ2-1; D unresolved. The CDR3 has 14 amino acids. V lost 9 bases, J lost 7 bases, and 19 bases lay in between. The germline gives CDR1 SGHAT, CDR2 FQNNGV. CDR3 in amino acids: CARHPARYWNEQFF. CDR3 DNA: TGTGCCAGGCACCCGGCCAGGTATTGGAATGAGCAGTTCTTC.

This clonotype was counted many times. The chain couples TRBV13 to TRBJ2-7; the match to TRBD1 covers 7 bases. The CDR3 length is 14 residues. Germline CDR1 is PRHDT and CDR2 is FYEKMQ (reference sequence). Trimming took 5 bases from V and 2 from J; bases not matched to a gene: 6. The CDR3 here is CASSDRDRTYEQYF. The DNA for the CDR3 is TGTGCCAGCAGCGACCGGGACAGAACCTACGAGCAGTACTTC. Full variable domain (remainder filled in from reference TRBV13 and TRBJ2-7): AAGVIQSPRHLIKEKRETATLKCYPIPRHDTVYWYQQGPGQDPQFLISFYEKMQSDKGSIPDRFSAQQFSDYHSELNMSSLELGDSALYFCASSDRDRTYEQYFGPGTRLTVT.

This clonotype was seen at least ten times. The chain has TRBV28 and TRBJ2-5; D is undetermined. Trimming took 2 bases from V and 7 from J, leaving 17 bases between them. Germline CDR1 MDHEN, CDR2 SYDVKM. The CDR3 has 15 residues. CDR3 in DNA: TGTGCCAGCAGTTTAGGTGAGAGGCGGCGAGGGACCCAGTACTTC. As protein: CASSLGERRRGTQYF.

The chain combines TRBV6-1 with TRBJ2-2, with D possibly called TRBD1 or TRBD2 (7 bases each). The CDR3 has 16 residues. The germline gives CDR1 MNHNS, CDR2 SASEGT. Trimming removed 7 bases at V and 3 bases at J, with 18 bases between. As DNA, the CDR3 is TGTGCCAGCACCCGAAACAGGGGAGGGGACACCGGGGAGCTGTTTTTT. It encodes CASTRNRGGDTGELFF.

This clonotype was seen at least ten times. The chain links TRBV9 to TRBJ1-2; no clear D. This CDR3 spans 15 amino acids. V was trimmed by 0 bases and J by 1 base, leaving 10 bases between them. CDR1 is SGDLS, CDR2 YYNGEE, per germline. CDR3 loop: CASSVGPGYNYGYTF. In DNA, the CDR3 is TGTGCCAGCAGCGTAGGGCCCGGATATAACTATGGCTACACCTTC.

The table lists this clonotype with many counts. The chain uses TRBV20-1 and TRBJ1-1; TRBD1 might be the D (6 bases). Germline CDR1 and CDR2: DFQATT and SNEGSKA (reference sequence). V was clipped by 8 bases and J by 1 base, with 11 bases between them. The CDR3 runs 12 residues. DNA for the CDR3: TGCAGTAGACAGACAGGGAACACTGAAGCTTTCTTT. Protein: CSRQTGNTEAFF.

The chain employs TRBV29-1 and TRBJ2-4, with a tentative D call TRBD2 (5 bases). CDR1 and CDR2 (germline): SQVTM, ANQGSEA. Trimming took off 2 bases at V and 8 bases at J, with 7 bases between the two ends. This CDR3 contains 11 residues. The CDR3 DNA reads as TGCAGCGTTGAACGGGGAGACATTCAGTACTTC. Translation: CSVERGDIQYF.

This clonotype was seen at least ten times. The chain uses TRBV20-1 and TRBJ1-5; 8 positions match TRBD1. The trim removed 4 bases at V and 7 bases at J, leaving 3 bases unmatched. Germline loops: CDR1 DFQATT, CDR2 SNEGSKA (reference sequence). CDR3 length: 12 residues. The CDR3 region is CSATTGDQPQHF. In DNA form, the CDR3 reads TGCAGTGCTACGACAGGGGACCAGCCCCAGCATTTT.

This clonotype was seen repeatedly, ten times or more. The chain joins TRBV5-5 to TRBJ2-4; a weak D match, TRBD2 (5 bases). The V end was cut by 5 bases, the J end by 8 bases, with 14 bases between. The CDR3 contains 13 residues. CDR1 and CDR2 (germline): SGHKS, YYEKEE (reference sequence). The CDR3 spells CASRPPSADIQYF. Here the CDR3 DNA reads TGTGCCAGCAGACCTCCATCAGCGGACATTCAGTACTTC.

This chain connects TRBV6-1 to TRBJ2-2; no definite D call. CDR3 length equals 13 residues. The germline V gene encodes CDR1 MNHNS and CDR2 SASEGT. Trimming took 6 bases from V and 2 from J, leaving 7 bases between them. CDR3 coding DNA: TGTGCCAGCAGAAACAGAAACACCGGGGAGCTGTTTTTT. Its protein is CASRNRNTGELFF.

This clonotype was seen at least ten times. The chain uses TRBV7-9 and TRBJ2-7; D not resolved. V lost 1 base to trimming and J lost 3 bases, with 10 bases between them. Germline lookup yields CDR1 SEHNR and CDR2 FQNEAQ (reference sequence). This CDR3 is 14 amino acids long. CDR3 in DNA: TGTGCCAGCAGCTTAGGGGCCAATAGCTACGAGCAGTACTTC. It codes for CASSLGANSYEQYF.

This clonotype was picked up many times. This chain connects TRBV27 to TRBJ1-1; D is uncertain. The germline CDR1 and CDR2 sequences are MNHEY and SMNVEV (reference sequence). Trimming removed 4 bases from V and 5 bases from J, with 20 bases in between. This CDR3 is built from 16 residues. CDR3 in DNA: TGTGCCAGCAGTTCAGACCCTACAGAAGTAGGAACTGAAGCTTTCTTT. Protein product: CASSSDPTEVGTEAFF.

The sample holds a few counts of this clonotype. The chain recombines TRBV4-3 with TRBJ1-5, with D unclear. The CDR3 spans 15 residues. V was clipped by 0 bases and J by 1 base, with 7 bases between them. Germline lookup yields CDR1 LGHNA and CDR2 YSLEER. For the CDR3, the DNA is TGCGCCAGCAGCCAAGAGTACTCGAGCAATCAGCCCCAGCATTTT. This sequence encodes CASSQEYSSNQPQHF.

This clonotype was found many times. This chain joins TRBV20-1 and TRBJ2-7, with 8 bases fitting TRBD1. J gave up 0 bases and V 4 bases, and 5 bases lay outside the gene matches. The CDR3 length is 14 residues. Germline-derived CDR1 and CDR2 are DFQATT and SNEGSKA (reference sequence). CDR3 DNA: TGCAGTGCTAAACGGACAGGGAGCTCCTACGAGCAGTACTTC. Translating gives CSAKRTGSSYEQYF.

This clonotype came up many times. The rearrangement uses TRBV6-2 or TRBV6-3 and TRBJ1-1, with TRBD1 matching 7 bases. The CDR3 runs to 13 residues. The V segment lost 6 bases and the J segment 1 base; nucleotides outside the gene matches: 2. Germline values: CDR1 MNHEY, CDR2 SVGEGT. The CDR3 sequence: CASRDRKNTEAFF. DNA for the CDR3: TGTGCCAGCAGGGACAGGAAGAACACTGAAGCTTTCTTT.

The rearrangement links TRBV5-4 to TRBJ1-1; D might be TRBD1 (6 bases). Germline V gene data show CDR1 as SGHNT and CDR2 as YYREEE (reference sequence). This CDR3 has 16 residues. Trimming stripped 4 bases from V and 4 bases from J, with 20 bases between. The CDR3 nucleotides read TGTGCCAGCAGCCATGACGGACAGTTGGTCGGCACTGAAGCTTTCTTT. Translation gives CASSHDGQLVGTEAFF.

In its sample, this clonotype was seen a few times. The V gene is TRBV7-9, the J gene TRBJ2-7; no clear D. Germline V lookup: CDR1 SEHNR, CDR2 FQNEAQ (reference sequence). Trimming shortened V by 1 base and J by 2 bases, and 9 bases separated the two germline ends. The length of the CDR3 is 14 residues. The CDR3: CASSLGSLPYEQYF. For the CDR3, the DNA is TGTGCCAGCAGCTTAGGCAGTTTACCCTACGAGCAGTACTTC.

This clonotype was recorded at least ten times. The chain links TRBV5-1 to TRBJ2-2, with 8 bases that match TRBD2. V shed 3 bases, J shed 2 bases, and the junction held 3 bases outside the gene matches. CDR3 length: 15 amino acids. Per germline, CDR1 SGHRS and CDR2 YFSETQ. CDR3 region: CASSSAGANTGELFF. The DNA for the CDR3 is TGCGCCAGCAGCTCAGCGGGGGCCAACACCGGGGAGCTGTTTTTT.

The chain is built from TRBV5-6 and TRBJ2-1, with 15 nucleotides matching TRBD2. The V gene's germline CDR1 is SGHDT and CDR2 YYEEEE. The CDR3 consists of 17 residues. V lost 4 bases and J lost 7; bases outside the gene matches: 9. Here the CDR3 reads CASSPAGLAGGLNEQFF. CDR3 coding DNA: TGTGCCAGCAGCCCAGCGGGACTAGCGGGGGGATTGAATGAGCAGTTCTTC.

This clonotype was detected a few times. This chain joins TRBV14 and TRBJ2-2, with a weak D call TRBD1 (6 bases). Germline lookup yields CDR1 SGHDN and CDR2 FVKESK. The V end was cut by 3 bases, the J end by 1 base, with 6 bases between. This CDR3 is built from 14 residues. The CDR3 here is CASSQTGNTGELFF. CDR3 nucleotide sequence: TGTGCCAGCAGCCAGACAGGGAACACCGGGGAGCTGTTTTTT.

This clonotype was found a few times. The chain carries TRBV20-1 and TRBJ2-7; 8 nucleotides match TRBD2. V lost 6 bases and J lost 3; bases outside the gene matches: 4. The CDR3 is 12 residues long. CDR1 and CDR2 from the germline V gene are DFQATT and SNEGSKA (reference sequence). CDR3 loop: CSAQAGGYEQYF. The CDR3 bases are TGCAGTGCCCAGGCGGGGGGCTACGAGCAGTACTTC.

This clonotype was seen many times. The chain employs TRBV2 and TRBJ1-6, with TRBD1 identical over 7 bases. CDR1 is SNHLY, CDR2 FYNNEI, per germline. Germline trimming cut 4 bases from V and 14 bases from J; bases unmatched to any gene: 8. The length of the CDR3 is 13 residues. The CDR3 nucleotides are TGTGCCAGCAGTGCGACAGGGCCCGCTACCCTCCACTTT. It yields the protein CASSATGPATLHF.

This clonotype has ten or more counts. The chain is built from TRBV11-2 and TRBJ1-1, with D possibly being TRBD1 (5 bases). This CDR3 contains 14 residues. Trimming cost V 4 bases and J 5 bases, with 14 bases left between them. Germline V CDR1 and CDR2: SGHAT, FQNNGV. The CDR3 bases are TGTGCCAGCAGCTCCACCGGGGCTGAAACTGAAGCTTTCTTT. Protein product: CASSSTGAETEAFF.

V is TRBV7-3 and J is TRBJ2-3; TRBD1 aligns across 7 bases. The CDR3 length is 13 residues. Losses at the gene ends were 3 bases for V and 14 bases for J; bases not matched to a gene: 11. Germline lookup yields CDR1 SGHTA and CDR2 FQGTGA. The CDR3 nucleotides are TGTGCCAGCAGCTTGGCCCAAGGGACAGTGCTGTATTTT. It is translated as CASSLAQGTVLYF.

The sample holds many counts of this clonotype. This rearrangement joins TRBV5-1 to TRBJ2-3; D remains unclear. The CDR3 covers 15 residues. From germline, CDR1 is SGHRS and CDR2 YFSETQ. The V gene lost 0 bases and the J gene lost 2 bases, with 10 bases spanning the gap. CDR3 region: CASSLALAITDTQYF. CDR3 nucleotide sequence: TGCGCCAGCAGCTTGGCCCTCGCCATCACAGATACGCAGTATTTT.